The text below deals with one T cell receptor (beta chain). Its recognized antigen is unknown. No qualities accompany the bases; no much larger clone lies one base away. These data come from a study of blood T cell repertoires in COVID-19 (dated by TCRdb to about 2020). Turning to the overall study: The collaborator samples originated in the United States, Italy and Spain and spanned the acute and convalescent phases of COVID-19. The material from the prospective study consisted of cDNA or gDNA derived from T cells, B-cell-depleted T cells, or PBMCs. Where available, HLA class I and class II types were obtained from metadata supplied by the sample provider rather than from assay-based typing. Nearly every sample came with metadata listing a de-identified subject ID, COVID-19 status, age in years and sex. The samples were drawn from two sources: the first 160 participants of the ongoing ImmuneRACE study, and 1,000 to 1,500 subjects contributed by 6 global collaborators. The repertoires were released in a freely available public database meant as a resource for research on the immune response to SARS-CoV-2. Deeply sampled blood TCRbeta repertoires from subjects exposed to, actively infected with, or recovered from COVID-19 were included in the dataset. Paper-wide results and their limitations: The amount of clinical and demographic metadata varied by source and participant and was provided uncurated.

The CDR3 holds 14 amino acids from the cysteine to the phenylalanine. Only the CDR3 DNA is retained, 42 bases long and in frame from the first base. CDR1 GTSNPN and CDR2 SVGIG are derived from the germline V gene (reference sequence). Ends trimmed: V by 1 base, J by 7 bases; bases unmatched to a gene: 6. Participants in the prospective study were enrolled through a virtual design, were aged about 18 to 100 years, and lived in 24 United States geographic areas. To assign participants to cohorts, the prospective study relied on clinical history that participants themselves reported in a screening survey and a study questionnaire. Each participant in the prospective study had whole blood, serum and a nasopharyngeal or oropharyngeal swab collected by mobile phlebotomists. Additional blood draws and questionnaires over an approximately 2-month period could optionally be provided by prospective study participants. Blood samples from the prospective study were shipped frozen or at room temperature prior to DNA extraction.

The immunoSEQ Assay, a bias-controlled multiplex PCR, was used to amplify TCRbeta CDR3 regions from genomic DNA. Per the original workflow: Within the assay, amplification of reference gene primers was used to estimate how many nucleated cells each sample contained. To quantify the absolute abundance of each unique TCRbeta CDR3 rearrangement, sequence reads were collapsed and filtered. Productive Simpson clonality was computed per sample as the square root of Simpson's diversity index over productive rearrangements. Imported from immuneACCESS, the table was reduced by TCRdb to in-frame sequences with V and J called. These copies leave out some clones; in studies compared against another copy, an unresolved V gene accounts for under half, and the cause of the remainder is not known. The DNA was the basis for D and trimming; V, J and clone size are from that table. This sample is represented by almost 400,000 clones; roughly 90% of them were singletons. The ten largest clones represent about 0.89% of the sample.

The rearrangement combines TRBV30 with TRBJ1-4; 7 junctional bases match TRBD1. The origin of this receptor is a woman aged 25-40 years with acute COVID-19. Sequencing was carried out using PBMCs or T cells enriched from blood (not recorded which). The sequence in DNA is TGTGCCTGGAGTGGCAGGGGGGTTTCTGAAAAACTGTTTTTT. This is translated as CAWSGRGVSEKLFF.